This T cell receptor beta chain was found in a study of blood T cells in healthy people across ages. About this clonotype itself: Its cognate antigen is unknown.

Study-wide findings and caveats: TCR beta diversity was tightly associated with the proportion of naive T cells. PBMCs left unsorted prevented a conclusive naive versus antigen-experienced comparison. Relative to aged donors, long-lived donors carried more naive CD4+ cells and displayed higher diversity.

The authors ran a second PCR of about 7 to 12 cycles using a sample-barcoded 5' primer and a J-beta primer mix. TCRdb called the 5' RACE reads again in MiXCR, with one record for every CDR3 protein. The profile covers 700,000 or so distinct CDR3 sequences, with roughly 20% appearing a single time and 22% taken by the ten largest. This clonotype originated in an older man in good health. Sequencing was done on a sample of blood.

DNA for the CDR3: TGTGCCAGCAGCTTGAGTGCTGGAGAGACCCAGTACTTC. It encodes CASSLSAGETQYF. The chain carries TRBV5-5 and TRBJ2-5; no firm D call. Germline values: CDR1 SGHKS, CDR2 YYEKEE (reference sequence). This CDR3 contains 13 residues. Trimming shortened V by 1 base and J by 4 bases, and 8 bases separated the two germline ends.